The T cell receptor (beta chain) under discussion was sequenced for a study of control samples from healthy donors and cancer patients. A note on this clone: Other nucleotide sequences in the sample specify the same CDR3.

The assay was immunoSEQ multiplex PCR, and TCRdb's table has in-frame clones only and misses some. The sample consists of roughly 70,000 clones, over 70% of them appearing once. The CDR3 has 15 residues. V lost 0 bases to trimming and J lost 6 bases, with 15 bases between them. The germline V gene encodes CDR1 LGHNA and CDR2 YSLEER. Source material: blood. This TCR was sampled from a man aged 50 to 60 in good health. The chain uses TRBV4-3 and TRBJ2-7, with D possibly being TRBD2 (5 bases). Here the CDR3 DNA reads TGCGCCAGCAGCCAAGAATGGGATTTGGCGGGCGAGCAGTACTTC. Its protein is CASSQEWDLAGEQYF.